The 5 T cell receptor beta chains below were found in one sample sequenced in a study of shared T cell receptors in the human thymus (dated by TCRdb to about 2021). Library prep was done by the immunoSEQ multiplex PCR assay. TCRdb provides this immuneACCESS table in a form limited to in-frame rearrangements. Some clones are lacking; in checked studies, under half of them reflect an unresolved V gene, and why the rest are absent is not known. Within this sample are 55,000 to 75,000 clones, with nearly 95% of them counted one time only. The leading ten clones occupy around 0.035% of the sample. Sequenced input: thymocytes. The receptors originated from a human donor.

This chain uses TRBV9 with TRBJ1-1, with D perhaps matching TRBD1 (6 bases). Germline CDR1 SGDLS, CDR2 YYNGEE. V lost 4 bases, J lost 5 bases, and 21 bases lay in between. This CDR3 is built from 16 residues. The CDR3 region is CASSPSGRRGLTEAFF. In DNA form, the CDR3 reads TGTGCCAGCAGCCCATCCGGGAGGAGGGGGTTGACTGAAGCTTTCTTT.

In this sample, this clone turned up once. This chain joins TRBV19 and TRBJ2-1; possible D gene TRBD1, 6 bases. Germline V gene sequence: CDR1 LNHDA, CDR2 SQIVND (reference sequence). The V and J ends lost 4 bases and 5 bases respectively, with 12 bases between them. The CDR3 length is 14 residues. The CDR3 coding sequence is TGTGCCAGTAGTAACCGGGACAAAAACAATGAGCAGTTCTTC. Encoded protein: CASSNRDKNNEQFF.

This chain uses TRBV18 with TRBJ1-3; D not certain. Germline-derived CDR1 and CDR2 are KGHSH and LQKENI. This CDR3 contains 18 residues. The V end lost 2 bases, the J end lost 1 base, and 18 bases lay between the germline ends. Written as DNA, the CDR3 is TGTGCCAGCTCACCATTTGATAGGGTGTTGAAATCTGGAAACACCATATATTTT. Encoded protein: CASSPFDRVLKSGNTIYF.

The chain links TRBV13 to TRBJ2-7, with D maybe TRBD2 (7 bases). The V end lost 7 bases, the J end lost 3 bases, and 16 bases lay between the germline ends. The germline gives CDR1 PRHDT, CDR2 FYEKMQ (reference sequence). This CDR3 spans 14 amino acids. CDR3 DNA: TGTGCCAGCACCCTAGGGGGGACTAACTACGAGCAGTACTTC. Protein sequence: CASTLGGTNYEQYF.

The chain recombines TRBV9 with TRBJ1-2; no clear D. Trimming stripped 0 bases from V and 3 bases from J, with 21 bases between. The CDR3 is made up of 18 amino acids. Looked up from germline, CDR1 is SGDLS and CDR2 is YYNGEE. CDR3 loop: CASSVASGNERADYGYTF. The CDR3 DNA sequence: TGTGCCAGCAGCGTAGCGTCGGGGAATGAGCGAGCAGACTATGGCTACACCTTC.